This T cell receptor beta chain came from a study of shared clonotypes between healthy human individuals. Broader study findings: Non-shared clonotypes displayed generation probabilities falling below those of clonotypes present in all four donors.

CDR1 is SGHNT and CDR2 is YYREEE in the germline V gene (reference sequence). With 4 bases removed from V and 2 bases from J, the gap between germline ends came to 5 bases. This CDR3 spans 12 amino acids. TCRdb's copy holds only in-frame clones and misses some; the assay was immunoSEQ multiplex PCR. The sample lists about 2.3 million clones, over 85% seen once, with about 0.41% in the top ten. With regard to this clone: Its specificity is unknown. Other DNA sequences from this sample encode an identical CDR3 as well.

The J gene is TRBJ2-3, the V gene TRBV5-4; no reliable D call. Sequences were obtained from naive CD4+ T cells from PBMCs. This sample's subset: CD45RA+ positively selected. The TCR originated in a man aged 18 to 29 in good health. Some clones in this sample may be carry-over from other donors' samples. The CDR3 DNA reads TGTGCCAGCAGCCTAAACACAGATACGCAGTATTTT. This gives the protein CASSLNTDTQYF.